Below, one T cell receptor (beta chain) is given with its context. This clone was seen a single time. Its antigen is still unknown. No quality values exist for individual bases; no much larger clone is one base distant. These data come from a study of OX40 agonist ivuxolimab in advanced cancers. Background for the entire study: Ivuxolimab, which targeted the costimulatory receptor OX40 (CD134), was an agonistic, fully human IgG2 monoclonal antibody. Prior anti-PD-1, anti-PD-L1 or anti-CTLA-4 therapy was permitted, and checkpoint inhibitors had been received by approximately 39% of dose-escalation patients. Of the approximately 54 patients in dose escalation, some 20 had hepatocellular carcinoma, some 15 had melanoma, 9 had renal cell carcinoma and 9 had head and neck cancer. Partial responses occurred in three dose-escalation patients: two with cutaneous melanoma and one with hepatocellular carcinoma. The point of sequencing TCRbeta in the periphery was to test whether ivuxolimab changed TCR sequence diversity and drove clonal T-cell expansion. The paper describes the monotherapy dose-escalation part (N of about 52 patients) of the phase I trial of ivuxolimab. Intravenous ivuxolimab was administered to patients every 2 weeks at six dose levels: 0.01, 0.1, 0.3, 1.5, 3 and 10 mg/kg. In the dose-escalation cohort, 70% to 85% of patients were male, and the mean age was around 60 years with a range of roughly 20 to 85.

To sequence the TCRbeta CDR3 region, genomic DNA was isolated from the sorted cells. The immunoSEQ Assay was used to sequence the TCRbeta CDR3 regions. TCRdb retrieved this table from immuneACCESS and kept in-frame rearrangements only. Not all clones are present; in checked studies, unresolved V genes account for under half, and no reason is known for the remainder. The sample table holds 60,000 to 85,000 clones, of which around 87% were seen once. The top ten constitute around 0.95% of the sample. What the work shows at the level of the full study, not this receptor alone: In partial responders in the 0.1-3.0 mg/kg groups, normalized peripheral clonal expansion was found to be among the lowest, especially among CD8+ T cells. The antigen specificity of the clonally expanded peripheral T cells was not determined. At doses of 0.1 to 3.0 mg/kg, clonal expansion of both CD4+ and CD8+ blood T cells was observed from baseline to week 6. After ivuxolimab, expanded clones were on average more numerous among CD8+ T cells than among CD4+ T cells. Low levels of normalized T-cell clonal expansion were also seen in some nonresponding patients.

The germline V gene (reference sequence) gives CDR1 as GTSNPN and CDR2 as SVGIG. V trim: 1 base; J trim: 3 bases; unmatched bases: 0. Spanning cysteine to phenylalanine, the CDR3 consists of 13 amino acids. CDR3 DNA is the only sequence kept; it has 39 bases, read in frame from the first base. Patients with autoimmune disease history or receiving systemic immunosuppression were excluded from the trial. Peripheral blood for TCR sequencing was drawn from every dose cohort at baseline, at cycle 4 day 1 and at cycle 7 day 1. The samples were taken from a phase I, first-in-human, multicenter, open-label dose-escalation trial of ivuxolimab. Adults with locally advanced or metastatic head and neck squamous cell, hepatocellular, melanoma or renal cell carcinoma were enrolled in the trial. CD4+ and CD8+ T cells were sorted separately from peripheral blood before TCR sequencing.

The source was CD4+ or CD8+ T cells sorted from blood, collected in a trial of the OX40 agonist ivuxolimab. This clonotype was sampled from an adult with an advanced solid tumor such as melanoma, head and neck, liver or kidney cancer. This chain joins TRBV30 to TRBJ2-7, with 10 bases aligning to TRBD1. The CDR3 has the sequence CAWSGDRGYEQYF. The DNA sequence is TGTGCCTGGAGTGGGGACAGGGGCTACGAGCAGTACTTC.